The clone carrying this T cell receptor beta chain has just a few counts. Methods used by the authors: Cell counts per sample came from amplifying reference gene primers. The method was immunoSEQ multiplex PCR; TCRdb's version includes in-frame clones alone and lacks a portion of them. V, J and clone size are taken as reported in that table, and D and trimming were inferred from the DNA itself. In the table there are roughly 240,000 clones, roughly nine tenths of which are singletons. The record originates from a study of blood T cell repertoires in COVID-19. Study details: Sites in the United States, Italy and Spain provided acute and convalescent COVID-19 samples. In each case, the material was cDNA or gDNA derived from T cells, B-cell-depleted T cells, or PBMCs.

In germline, CDR1 is SGDLS, CDR2 YYNGEE. V lost 4 bases, J lost 3 bases, and 2 bases stayed unmatched. The CDR3 contains 13 residues. This rearrangement joins TRBV9 to TRBJ1-1; 8 bases line up with TRBD1. This clonotype originated in a young man with active or convalescent COVID-19. Sequenced material: peripheral blood. The CDR3 sequence: CASSTQGDTEAFF. The CDR3 region has the DNA TGTGCCAGCAGCACACAGGGGGACACTGAAGCTTTCTTT.